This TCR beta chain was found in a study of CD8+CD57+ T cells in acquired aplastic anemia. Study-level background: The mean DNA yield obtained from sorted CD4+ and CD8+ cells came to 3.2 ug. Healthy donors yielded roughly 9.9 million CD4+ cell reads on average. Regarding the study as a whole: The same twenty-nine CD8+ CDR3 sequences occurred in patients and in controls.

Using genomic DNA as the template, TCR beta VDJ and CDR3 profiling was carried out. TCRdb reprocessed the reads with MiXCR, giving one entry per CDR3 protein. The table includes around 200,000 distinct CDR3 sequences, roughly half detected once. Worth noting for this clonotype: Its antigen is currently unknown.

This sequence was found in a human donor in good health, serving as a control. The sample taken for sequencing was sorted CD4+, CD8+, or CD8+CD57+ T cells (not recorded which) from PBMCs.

CDR3 loop: CASSQVTVTYEQYF. As DNA, the CDR3 is TGTGCCAGCAGCCAAGTAACAGTTACCTACGAGCAGTACTTC. The V and J genes are TRBV5-5 and TRBJ2-7, with D hard to call. Trimming removed 4 bases at V and 2 bases at J, with 13 bases between. CDR3 length equals 14 residues. The germline gives CDR1 SGHKS, CDR2 YYEKEE (reference sequence).